What follows are 15 T cell receptor beta chains derived from one specimen sequenced in a study of cytomegalovirus exposure and HLA in healthy donors. The PCR made use of 60 Vbeta and 13 Jbeta primers. The data were produced by immunoSEQ multiplex PCR, yet TCRdb's version contains in-frame clones alone and is incomplete. The sample comprises a few hundred thousand clones, more than 80% of which are singletons, and about 3% rests with the top ten. Sequenced: PBMCs. These receptor sequences come from a young man in good health and CMV-seronegative.

The chain links TRBV10-3 to TRBJ1-3; TRBD1 might be the D (6 bases). Trimming pared 2 bases from V and 0 bases from J, leaving 11 bases between. CDR1 is ENHRY and CDR2 is SYGVKD in the germline V gene. This CDR3 is 16 amino acids long. CDR3 sequence reads: CAISEADRISGNTIYF. CDR3 in DNA: TGTGCCATCAGTGAGGCGGACAGAATCTCTGGAAACACCATATATTTT.

The chain links TRBV7-9 to TRBJ1-1, with TRBD1 identical over 8 bases. V lost 11 bases, J lost 6 bases, and 11 bases stayed unmatched. This CDR3 has 13 residues. Germline values: CDR1 SEHNR, CDR2 FQNEAQ (reference sequence). This CDR3 is CASTDRGLSEAFF. The CDR3 DNA follows: TGTGCCTCCACCGACAGGGGACTGTCTGAAGCTTTCTTT.

This rearrangement joins TRBV28 to TRBJ1-1; no clear D gene. The CDR3 loop spans 14 amino acids. Trimming took off 7 bases at V and 1 base at J, with 13 bases between the two ends. Looked up from germline, CDR1 is MDHEN and CDR2 is SYDVKM. The CDR3 nucleotides read TGTGCCAGCACCTTCTCTGTGGCGAACACTGAAGCTTTCTTT. Translating it yields CASTFSVANTEAFF.

This chain uses TRBV7-3 with TRBJ2-1, with D possibly being TRBD2 (5 bases). Trimming stripped 4 bases from V and 5 bases from J, with 9 bases between. This CDR3 is built from 13 residues. Germline lookup yields CDR1 SGHTA and CDR2 FQGTGA. The CDR3 nucleotides are TGTGCCAGCAGCTCGACGAGGGACAATGAGCAGTTCTTC. Translation: CASSSTRDNEQFF.

The chain uses TRBV18 and TRBJ1-5; TRBD1 aligns across 8 bases. The CDR3 consists of 16 residues. Germline trimming cut 5 bases from V and 4 bases from J; bases unmatched to any gene: 10. Germline-derived CDR1 and CDR2 are KGHSH and LQKENI. CDR3 nucleotides: TGTGCCAGCTCATTGACGCAGGGGGCACGGAATCAGCCCCAGCATTTT. Translating gives CASSLTQGARNQPQHF.

The rearrangement joins TRBV5-1 to TRBJ1-1, with unresolved D. Germline CDR1 and CDR2: SGHRS and YFSETQ. V shed 3 bases and J shed 3 bases, with 18 bases lying between them. The CDR3 spans 16 residues. In nucleotides, the CDR3 is TGCGCCAGCAGCTCCCACTACCACACGGTCGACACTGAAGCTTTCTTT. Amino acids: CASSSHYHTVDTEAFF.

This rearrangement joins TRBV18 to TRBJ2-1, with TRBD2 matching 14 bases. The V and J ends lost 6 bases and 6 bases, in that order; junction bases with no gene match: 10. The germline V gene has CDR1 KGHSH and CDR2 LQKENI. The CDR3 runs to 17 residues. CDR3 sequence: CASSSTSGGARSNEQFF. CDR3 nucleotides: TGTGCCAGCTCCTCGACTAGCGGGGGGGCCCGATCCAATGAGCAGTTCTTC.

The chain couples TRBV28 to TRBJ2-5; 11 bases line up with TRBD1. J lost 5 bases, V lost 3 bases, and 5 bases had no gene match. This CDR3 is built from 15 residues. The germline V gene has CDR1 MDHEN and CDR2 SYDVKM. CDR3 in amino acids: CASSLGDRGSETQYF. The CDR3 nucleotides are TGTGCCAGCAGTTTGGGGGACAGGGGGTCGGAGACCCAGTACTTC.

The chain recombines TRBV27 with TRBJ2-3; TRBD1 is a possible D gene (5 bases). Germline CDR1 MNHEY, CDR2 SMNVEV (reference sequence). V was trimmed by 4 bases and J by 2 bases, leaving 13 bases between them. CDR3 length equals 15 residues. CDR3 residues: CASSWTGGATDTQYF. DNA of the CDR3: TGTGCCAGCAGTTGGACGGGTGGGGCCACAGATACGCAGTATTTT.

For the CDR3, the DNA is TGCGCCAGCAGCTTTTCGCCTACACAGACCTATGGCTACACCTTC. It encodes CASSFSPTQTYGYTF. The chain joins TRBV5-1 to TRBJ1-2; D unclear. CDR3 length: 15 residues. The germline V gene has CDR1 SGHRS and CDR2 YFSETQ. Trimming stripped 2 bases from V and 4 bases from J, with 15 bases between. The complete variable domain, with remaining parts taken from reference TRBV5-1 and TRBJ1-2, reads KAGVTQTPRYLIKTRGQQVTLSCSPISGHRSVSWYQQTPGQGLQFLFEYFSETQRNKGNFPGRFSGRQFSNSRSEMNVSTLELGDSALYLCASSFSPTQTYGYTFGSGTRLTVV.

V is TRBV7-2 and J is TRBJ1-5; 10 bases line up with TRBD1. CDR1 and CDR2 from the germline V gene are SGHTA and FQGNSA. The CDR3 loop spans 15 amino acids. V gave up 1 base and J gave up 6 bases; unmatched junction bases: 3. The CDR3 sequence: CASSLGDRGGQPQHF. The DNA of the CDR3 is TGTGCCAGCAGCTTAGGGGACAGGGGAGGTCAGCCCCAGCATTTT.

The chain links TRBV5-4 to TRBJ2-1; a possible D gene is TRBD2 (5 bases). Germline-derived CDR1 and CDR2 are SGHNT and YYREEE (reference sequence). V was pared by 4 bases and J by 6 bases, with 20 bases between. The CDR3 totals 16 residues. The CDR3 loop reads CASSGRGRDLINEQFF. CDR3 bases: TGTGCCAGCAGCGGACGGGGTAGGGATCTGATCAATGAGCAGTTCTTC.

This clone came up a few times. This chain joins TRBV6-5 and TRBJ1-6; TRBD1 might be the D (5 bases). V lost 8 bases and J lost 4, with 15 bases in between. Germline CDR1 is MNHEY and CDR2 is SVGAGI. The CDR3 contains 15 residues. Here the CDR3 DNA reads TGTGCCAGCGCCTTGGGAGGGGATTATAATTCACCCCTCCACTTT. It is translated as CASALGGDYNSPLHF.

J is TRBJ2-3 and V is TRBV4-3, with D perhaps TRBD2 (7 bases). The CDR3 is 17 residues long. Looked up from germline, CDR1 is LGHNA and CDR2 is YSLEER. The V gene lost 1 base and the J gene lost 7 bases, with 21 bases spanning the gap. CDR3 bases: TGCGCCAGCAGCCAAGGCTGGCCCGGGGGGCTCCTGAATACGCAGTATTTT. Translation: CASSQGWPGGLLNTQYF.

This chain's CDR3 is CASSQLRGGEETQYF. The CDR3 nucleotides read TGTGCCAGCAGCCAATTAAGGGGAGGGGAAGAGACCCAGTACTTC. The chain is built from TRBV5-6 and TRBJ2-5, with 7 nucleotides matching TRBD2. CDR1 and CDR2 (germline): SGHDT, YYEEEE. This CDR3 has 15 amino acids. Trimming took 4 bases from V and 3 from J; bases not matched to a gene: 9.